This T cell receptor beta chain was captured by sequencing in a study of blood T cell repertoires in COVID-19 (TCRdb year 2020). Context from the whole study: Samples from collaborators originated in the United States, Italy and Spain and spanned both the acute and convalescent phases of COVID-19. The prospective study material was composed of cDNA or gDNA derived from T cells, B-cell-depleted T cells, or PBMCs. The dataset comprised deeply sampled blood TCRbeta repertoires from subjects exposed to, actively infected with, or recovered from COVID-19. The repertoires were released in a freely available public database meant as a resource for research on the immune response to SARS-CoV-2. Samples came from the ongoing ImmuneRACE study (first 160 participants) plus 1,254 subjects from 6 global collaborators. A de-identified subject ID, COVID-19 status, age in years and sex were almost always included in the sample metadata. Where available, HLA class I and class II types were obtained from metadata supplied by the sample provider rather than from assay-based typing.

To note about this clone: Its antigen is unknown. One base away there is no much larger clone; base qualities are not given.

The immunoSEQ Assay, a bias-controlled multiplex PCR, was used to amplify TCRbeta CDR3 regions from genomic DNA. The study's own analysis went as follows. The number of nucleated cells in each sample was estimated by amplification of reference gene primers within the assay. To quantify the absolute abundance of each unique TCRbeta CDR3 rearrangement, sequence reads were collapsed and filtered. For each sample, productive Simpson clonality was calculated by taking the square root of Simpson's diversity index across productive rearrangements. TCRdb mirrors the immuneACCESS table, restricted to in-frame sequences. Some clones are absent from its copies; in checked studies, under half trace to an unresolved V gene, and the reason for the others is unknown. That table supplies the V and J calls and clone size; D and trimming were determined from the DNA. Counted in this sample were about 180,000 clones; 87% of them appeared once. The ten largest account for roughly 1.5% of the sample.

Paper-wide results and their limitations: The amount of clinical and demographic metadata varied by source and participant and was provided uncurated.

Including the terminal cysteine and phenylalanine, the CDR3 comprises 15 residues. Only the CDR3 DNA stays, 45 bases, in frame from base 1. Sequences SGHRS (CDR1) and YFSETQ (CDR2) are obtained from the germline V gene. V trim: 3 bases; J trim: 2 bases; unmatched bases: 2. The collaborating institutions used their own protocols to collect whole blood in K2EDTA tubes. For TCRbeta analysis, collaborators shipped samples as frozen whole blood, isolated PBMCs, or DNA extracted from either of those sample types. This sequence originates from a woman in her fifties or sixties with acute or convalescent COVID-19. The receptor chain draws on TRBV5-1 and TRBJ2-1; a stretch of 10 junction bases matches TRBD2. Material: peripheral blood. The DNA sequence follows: TGCGCCAGCAGCTCTGGACTAGCGGCCTACAATGAGCAGTTCTTC. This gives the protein CASSSGLAAYNEQFF.